The 24 T cell receptor beta chains given below trace back to one sample, sequenced in a study of OX40 agonist ivuxolimab in advanced cancers. Assay: immunoSEQ multiplex PCR; the TCRdb copy retains only in-frame clones and omits some. This table has about 56,000 clones, 75% to 90% appearing once. This material consisted of CD4+ or CD8+ T cells sorted from blood, taken in a trial of the OX40 agonist ivuxolimab. Source of these receptors: an adult with an advanced solid tumor such as melanoma, head and neck, liver or kidney cancer.

The chain recombines TRBV10-2 with TRBJ1-5, with 9 bases that match TRBD1. In germline, CDR1 is WSHSY, CDR2 SAAADI. V gave up 0 bases and J gave up 8 bases; unmatched junction bases: 8. The CDR3 is 16 amino acids. The CDR3 bases are TGCGCCAGCAGTGAGTCGTATCCGACAGGGGGTAAGCCCCAGCATTTT. The encoded protein is CASSESYPTGGKPQHF.

V usage is TRBV18 and J usage is TRBJ1-6; D is uncertain. The germline V gene has CDR1 KGHSH and CDR2 LQKENI. There are 15 residues in the CDR3. V shed 5 bases and J shed 3 bases, with 11 bases lying between them. The CDR3 sequence is CASSIQPRYNSPLHF. The CDR3 region has the DNA TGTGCCAGCTCAATACAGCCACGCTATAATTCACCCCTCCACTTT.

V and J are TRBV10-1 and TRBJ2-7; 9 bases line up with TRBD2. CDR1 WNHNN and CDR2 SYGVQD come from the germline V gene (reference sequence). Unmatched junction bases numbered 5, after V lost 0 bases and J lost 5 bases. This CDR3 comprises 15 residues. The CDR3 region has the DNA TGCGCCAGCAGTGAGTCGGCGGGGGGGCCAGACGAGCAGTACTTC. The encoded protein is CASSESAGGPDEQYF.

V is TRBV11-2 and J is TRBJ2-7; TRBD1 matches 9 bases. CDR3 length: 14 amino acids. The V gene's germline CDR1 is SGHAT and CDR2 FQNNGV. With V trimmed by 3 bases and J by 2 bases, 2 bases remained unmatched. The CDR3 loop is CASSLGTGPYEQYF. CDR3 DNA: TGTGCCAGCAGCTTGGGGACAGGGCCCTACGAGCAGTACTTC.

The V and J genes are TRBV28 and TRBJ2-7; a possible D gene is TRBD2 (5 bases). Germline values: CDR1 MDHEN, CDR2 SYDVKM. V lost 1 base to trimming and J lost 3 bases, with 10 bases between them. The CDR3 has 14 residues. DNA of the CDR3: TGTGCCAGCAGTTTATTGGGCGGGCACTACGAGCAGTACTTC. This translates into CASSLLGGHYEQYF.

The chain recombines TRBV27 with TRBJ2-7, with 10 bases matching TRBD1. Trimming cost V 8 bases and J 6 bases; bases outside gene matches: 16. The CDR3 spans 16 residues. The germline V gene has CDR1 MNHEY and CDR2 SMNVEV (reference sequence). The CDR3 loop reads CASARGAPGTGVEQYF. CDR3 DNA: TGTGCCAGCGCTCGGGGGGCCCCCGGGACAGGGGTCGAGCAGTACTTC.

The chain recombines TRBV13 with TRBJ2-7; 7 bases align to TRBD2. V was clipped by 5 bases and J by 4 bases; unmatched bases: 14. From germline, CDR1 is PRHDT and CDR2 FYEKMQ (reference sequence). The CDR3 spans 16 residues. CDR3: CASSLRLAGSTYEQYF. CDR3 sequence (DNA): TGTGCCAGCAGCCTGCGACTAGCAGGATCCACTTACGAGCAGTACTTC. Together with reference TRBV13 and TRBJ2-7, the CDR3 gives the full variable domain: AAGVIQSPRHLIKEKRETATLKCYPIPRHDTVYWYQQGPGQDPQFLISFYEKMQSDKGSIPDRFSAQQFSDYHSELNMSSLELGDSALYFCASSLRLAGSTYEQYFGPGTRLTVT.

This sequence joins TRBV19 and TRBJ2-7; the D gene is possibly TRBD2 (6 bases). CDR1 LNHDA and CDR2 SQIVND come from the germline V gene (reference sequence). The CDR3 has 16 amino acids. V was shortened by 5 bases and J by 3 bases, with 20 bases between the two germline ends. This CDR3 is CASSAIPTAGFYEQYF. CDR3 DNA: TGTGCCAGTAGTGCAATCCCGACGGCGGGATTCTACGAGCAGTACTTC.

This clone was seen just once. The V call is TRBV19, the J call TRBJ1-2; D remains ambiguous. The ends were cut back, 3 bases at V and 4 bases at J, with 9 bases in the middle. The germline V gene has CDR1 LNHDA and CDR2 SQIVND (reference sequence). The CDR3 totals 13 residues. CDR3 residues: CASSISGAYGYTF. CDR3 in DNA: TGTGCCAGTAGTATCTCAGGCGCCTATGGCTACACCTTC.

The V and J genes are TRBV5-1 and TRBJ2-5; 7 positions match TRBD2. The CDR3 length is 14 residues. The germline V gene encodes CDR1 SGHRS and CDR2 YFSETQ. The V segment lost 4 bases and the J segment 5 bases; nucleotides outside the gene matches: 8. In nucleotides, the CDR3 is TGCGCCAGCAGCACGGGGACTACCAGCGAGACCCAGTACTTC. Translated, it gives CASSTGTTSETQYF.

The rearrangement joins TRBV27 to TRBJ1-5, with TRBD1 identical over 10 bases. The CDR3 consists of 14 residues. V shed 8 bases, J shed 4 bases, and the junction held 5 bases outside the gene matches. The V gene's germline CDR1 is MNHEY and CDR2 SMNVEV (reference sequence). In DNA, the CDR3 is TGTGCCAGCGGCCGGGACAGGGGAAATCAGCCCCAGCATTTT. Translating gives CASGRDRGNQPQHF.

The chain recombines TRBV5-1 with TRBJ1-1; D is perhaps TRBD1 (5 bases). V was cut by 4 bases and J by 2 bases, with 18 bases left in between. The length of the CDR3 is 16 residues. Germline-derived CDR1 and CDR2 are SGHRS and YFSETQ. For the CDR3, the DNA is TGCGCCAGCAGCCCCCTTCGCCTGGGGCAAAACACTGAAGCTTTCTTT. This sequence encodes CASSPLRLGQNTEAFF.

This clone was found a few times. This chain links TRBV4-3 with TRBJ1-2; D is perhaps TRBD1 (5 bases). Trimming took off 1 base at V and 4 bases at J, with 10 bases between the two ends. CDR1 and CDR2 from the germline V gene are LGHNA and YSLEER. This CDR3 has 14 residues. CDR3 region: CASSQVAGTYGYTF. CDR3 coding DNA: TGCGCCAGCAGCCAAGTAGCAGGGACCTATGGCTACACCTTC.

V is TRBV5-1 and J is TRBJ2-3, with 12 bases identical to TRBD2. The V and J ends lost 0 bases and 6 bases, in that order; junction bases with no gene match: 5. CDR1 is SGHRS and CDR2 is YFSETQ in the germline V gene. The CDR3 contains 16 residues. This CDR3 reads CASSLEGLAGKDTQYF. The DNA for the CDR3 is TGCGCCAGCAGCTTGGAAGGACTAGCGGGAAAGGATACGCAGTATTTT.

V and J are TRBV7-2 and TRBJ2-3; 8 nucleotides line up with TRBD2. Trimming cost V 3 bases and J 5 bases; bases outside gene matches: 7. The CDR3 has 15 residues. Germline V gives CDR1 SGHTA, CDR2 FQGNSA. The CDR3 loop is CASSFQAGVKDTQYF. The DNA for the CDR3 is TGTGCCAGCAGCTTTCAAGCGGGAGTTAAAGATACGCAGTATTTT.

The chain links TRBV6-1 to TRBJ2-1; D not resolved. CDR3 length equals 14 residues. The germline V and J ends were trimmed by 7 bases and 1 base, with 11 bases remaining between them. The V gene's germline CDR1 is MNHNS and CDR2 SASEGT. The CDR3 region has the DNA TGTGCCAGCACCCCAGACAAGTCCTACAATGAGCAGTTCTTC. Its translation is CASTPDKSYNEQFF.

CDR3 DNA sequence: TGTGCCAGCCCGGGAGGATCCTACAATGAGCAGTTCTTC. It specifies CASPGGSYNEQFF. The chain combines TRBV27 with TRBJ2-1; 7 bases match TRBD2. V shed 8 bases, J shed 1 base, and the junction held 2 bases outside the gene matches. The CDR3 has 13 amino acids. Germline values: CDR1 MNHEY, CDR2 SMNVEV (reference sequence).

The CDR3 coding sequence is TGCGCCAGCAGCCAGGGATCAAAAGATACGCAGTATTTT. This gives the protein CASSQGSKDTQYF. This rearrangement joins TRBV5-1 to TRBJ2-3; D is possibly TRBD1 (5 bases). Germline V gene data show CDR1 as SGHRS and CDR2 as YFSETQ. Trimming took off 4 bases at V and 5 bases at J, with 11 bases between the two ends. The CDR3 sequence is 13 residues long.

This chain uses TRBV30 with TRBJ1-1, with TRBD1 matching 7 bases. The CDR3 extends over 12 amino acids. J lost 6 bases, V lost 8 bases, and 9 bases had no gene match. Germline V gene sequence: CDR1 GTSNPN, CDR2 SVGIG (reference sequence). CDR3 sequence reads: CASLQGWSEAFF. The CDR3 coding sequence is TGTGCCAGCCTACAGGGGTGGTCTGAAGCTTTCTTT.

This sequence joins TRBV5-4 and TRBJ1-1; TRBD1 agrees at 9 bases. CDR3 length: 16 residues. Germline CDR1 and CDR2: SGHNT and YYREEE (reference sequence). V trimming: 4 bases; J trimming: 7 bases; junction bases outside the gene matches: 14. The CDR3 DNA follows: TGTGCCAGCAGCACCACCGGGACAGGGAGATTCGGTGAAGCTTTCTTT. Protein sequence: CASSTTGTGRFGEAFF.

This clone was recorded once. The gene calls are TRBV29-1 and TRBJ2-7, with 9 bases that match TRBD1. The germline V gene has CDR1 SQVTM and CDR2 ANQGSEA. CDR3 length equals 12 residues. V shed 5 bases and J 6 bases; nucleotides not matched to a gene: 5. The CDR3 reads CSVRQGGSEQYF. The CDR3 nucleotides read TGCAGCGTTCGACAGGGGGGAAGCGAGCAGTACTTC.

The chain has TRBV30 and TRBJ2-3, with 11 bases lining up with TRBD2. CDR1 GTSNPN and CDR2 SVGIG come from the germline V gene (reference sequence). The CDR3 totals 16 residues. The V segment lost 2 bases and the J segment 2 bases; nucleotides outside the gene matches: 6. CDR3 nucleotides: TGTGCCTGGAGTAGTGTACTAGCGGGGGTCACAGATACGCAGTATTTT. It specifies CAWSSVLAGVTDTQYF.

This chain joins TRBV27 and TRBJ1-6; the D is unclear. Trimming removed 2 bases at V and 9 bases at J, with 8 bases between. This CDR3 is built from 13 residues. Germline-derived CDR1 and CDR2 are MNHEY and SMNVEV (reference sequence). The CDR3 here is CASSLRIFSPLHF. The CDR3 nucleotides are TGTGCCAGCAGTTTACGAATCTTTTCACCCCTCCACTTT.

CDR3 nucleotides: TGTGCCAGCAGCCCGGGACAGGGAGTAGATACGCAGTATTTT. It codes for CASSPGQGVDTQYF. V gene TRBV7-3 combines with J gene TRBJ2-3; 9 bases match TRBD1. The germline CDR1 and CDR2 sequences are SGHTA and FQGTGA. V dropped 5 bases and J dropped 5; count of bases not matched to a gene: 5. This CDR3 spans 14 amino acids. Full variable domain (missing parts from reference TRBV7-3 and TRBJ2-3): GAGVSQTPSNKVTEKGKYVELRCDPISGHTALYWYRQSLGQGPEFLIYFQGTGAADDSGLPNDRFFAVRPEGSVSTLKIQRTERGDSAVYLCASSPGQGVDTQYFGPGTRLTVL.